The clone carrying this T cell receptor beta chain was seen a handful of times. The data originate from a study of blood T cell repertoires in COVID-19. Study at large: Researchers got acute and convalescent COVID-19 samples from the United States, Italy and Spain. PBMCs, B-cell-depleted T cells, or T cells were the source of the cDNA or gDNA that made up the material.

Methods used by the authors: How many nucleated cells were present was estimated from reference gene primer amplification. The method was immunoSEQ multiplex PCR; TCRdb's version includes in-frame clones alone and lacks a portion of them. V and J calls and clone size follow that table, whereas D and trimming were derived from the DNA. The sample shows approximately 70,000 clones, around nine tenths of them seen only once. This sequence was found in a human donor in a cohort sampled during active COVID-19. Material: peripheral blood.

CDR3 in DNA: TGTGCCAGCAGCCAAGAAAATGGGACTAGCGGGGGGACAAACACCGGGGAGCTGTTTTTT. Amino acid sequence: CASSQENGTSGGTNTGELFF. J is TRBJ2-2 and V is TRBV4-2; 15 bases fit TRBD2. The V gene's germline CDR1 is LGHNA and CDR2 YNFKEQ. The CDR3 totals 20 residues. The V and J ends lost 0 bases and 2 bases, in that order; junction bases with no gene match: 7.